The table lists the clone carrying this T cell receptor beta chain with a count of one. The antigen is undetermined. This sample is drawn from a study of shared clonotypes between healthy human individuals. TCRdb keeps only in-frame clones here, not all; method: immunoSEQ multiplex PCR. The table lists some 2,500,000 clones, 85% to 95% of them singletons. Study-wide points: The study sampled only blood, and tissue repertoires likely differ.

Germline V gives CDR1 LNHDA, CDR2 SQIVND (reference sequence). Trimming shortened V by 3 bases and J by 8 bases, and 10 bases separated the two germline ends. This CDR3 has 12 amino acids. The study enrolled healthy HIV-negative adults without recent acute infections or vaccinations as donors. This clonotype was sampled from a man between 18 and 35 years old in good health. Some clones in this sample may be carry-over from other donors' samples. This sequence joins TRBV19 and TRBJ1-2; D gene uncertain. The specimen was naive CD4+ T cells from PBMCs. The subset: CD45RA+ positively selected. The CDR3 here is CASSIAPNGYTF. For the CDR3, the DNA is TGTGCCAGTAGTATTGCACCCAACGGCTACACCTTC.